This T cell receptor (beta chain) was profiled in a study of identical twins. Study results and caveats: Conclusions leaned on cross-sectional statistical analysis and did not track the same donors over time.

The donors were all healthy and Caucasian. TCRdb reprocessed the 5' RACE reads via MiXCR and lists one record per CDR3 protein. This table holds roughly 350,000 distinct CDR3 sequences, 9% to 15% found once. Germline values: CDR1 MGHRA, CDR2 YSYEKL. V was cut by 3 bases and J by 10 bases, with 10 bases left in between. The CDR3 spans 12 residues. A word on this clonotype: Its antigen is unknown.

Another study also made use of these data, one on yellow fever vaccine responses in identical twins.

Sequencing used CD8+ T cells sorted from blood. This chain connects TRBV4-1 to TRBJ2-1, with D possibly matching TRBD2 (6 bases). This TCR came from a woman aged 18-30 years in good health. The CDR3 coding sequence is TGCGCCAGCAGCCAGACCCGGGGGGAGCAGTTCTTC. Amino acids: CASSQTRGEQFF.